These 30 T cell receptor beta chains came from one sample sequenced in a study of blood T cell repertoires in COVID-19. Profiled with immunoSEQ multiplex PCR; TCRdb holds only in-frame clones, not every one. The sample holds 250,000 to 300,000 clones; roughly 91% are singletons and the top ten take about 2.5%. Sequencing input: PBMCs or T cells enriched from blood (not recorded which). The receptors originated from a woman in her 40s with acute COVID-19.

The rearrangement links TRBV29-1 to TRBJ1-1, with D possibly being TRBD1 (6 bases). Germline loops: CDR1 SQVTM, CDR2 ANQGSEA. V was shortened by 4 bases and J by 0 bases, with 9 bases between the two germline ends. The CDR3 covers 13 residues. The CDR3 region is CSVAGQLNTEAFF. DNA for the CDR3: TGCAGCGTTGCCGGACAGCTGAACACTGAAGCTTTCTTT.

This sequence joins TRBV5-1 and TRBJ2-7; D might be TRBD2 (5 bases). The V gene lost 0 bases and the J gene lost 3 bases, with 10 bases spanning the gap. The germline gives CDR1 SGHRS, CDR2 YFSETQ. The CDR3 runs 14 residues. CDR3 coding DNA: TGCGCCAGCAGCTTGGAACCCAGCGGCTACGAGCAGTACTTC. Its protein is CASSLEPSGYEQYF.

As concerns this clone: Mismatch with germline at one junction end may stem from a read error. This chain joins TRBV13 and TRBJ1-2; 10 nucleotides agree with TRBD1. The germline V gene has CDR1 PRHDT and CDR2 FYEKMQ (reference sequence). CDR3 length: 17 residues. DNA for the CDR3: TGTGCCAGCAGCATAGGGACAGGGGAAGGCGGTGTGGATGGCTACACCTTC. As protein: CASSIGTGEGGVDGYTF.

This chain links TRBV2 with TRBJ2-1, with 9 bases fitting TRBD1. The CDR3 consists of 13 residues. CDR1 and CDR2 from the germline V gene are SNHLY and FYNNEI. V lost 8 bases and J lost 9; bases outside the gene matches: 8. The CDR3 nucleotides read TGTGCCAGCTCGGGGGACAGGGTTGGTGAGCAGTTCTTC. Its translation is CASSGDRVGEQFF.

This chain links TRBV5-5 with TRBJ1-3; D ambiguous. The CDR3 length is 17 residues. Germline V gene data show CDR1 as SGHKS and CDR2 as YYEKEE (reference sequence). Trimming pared 4 bases from V and 0 bases from J, leaving 17 bases between. CDR3 coding DNA: TGTGCCAGCAGCCCTCAGATTCAGGCACGCTCTGGAAACACCATATATTTT. Protein product: CASSPQIQARSGNTIYF. The variable domain in full, with the rest retrieved from reference TRBV5-5 and TRBJ1-3, is DAGVTQSPTHLIKTRGQQVTLRCSPISGHKSVSWYQQVLGQGPQFIFQYYEKEERGRGNFPDRFSARQFPNYSSELNVNALLLGDSALYLCASSPQIQARSGNTIYFGEGSWLTVV.

A single count supports this clone. V and J are TRBV5-1 and TRBJ1-4; TRBD1 aligns across 9 bases. V lost 0 bases to trimming and J lost 7 bases; unmatched junction nucleotides: 4. This CDR3 region has 15 residues. The germline gives CDR1 SGHRS, CDR2 YFSETQ. The CDR3 spells CASSLARTGVEKLFF. The CDR3 coding sequence is TGCGCCAGCAGCTTGGCCCGGACAGGGGTTGAAAAACTGTTTTTT.

The chain is built from TRBV5-1 and TRBJ1-3; 7 bases match TRBD1. Germline V CDR1 and CDR2: SGHRS, YFSETQ. This CDR3 spans 14 amino acids. The ends lost 3 bases at V and 4 bases at J; junction bases unmatched: 4. The CDR3 coding sequence is TGCGCCAGCAGCTCCCAGACAGGGGGAAACACCATATATTTT. Translating it yields CASSSQTGGNTIYF.

The rearrangement joins TRBV6-5 to TRBJ2-7; D is perhaps TRBD1 (6 bases). CDR1 MNHEY and CDR2 SVGAGI come from the germline V gene. The CDR3 extends over 11 amino acids. V lost 4 bases to trimming and J lost 13 bases, with 14 bases between them. In DNA, the CDR3 is TGTGCCAGCAGTTCCCAGGGGCGAGCATACTTC. As protein: CASSSQGRAYF.

The chain combines TRBV6-2 or TRBV6-3 with TRBJ2-2; TRBD1 agrees at 7 bases. Germline V gene data show CDR1 as MNHEY and CDR2 as SVGEGT. This CDR3 contains 16 residues. The V gene end was trimmed by 2 bases and the J gene end by 6 bases; junction bases not matched to a gene: 9. The CDR3 here is CASSYPTGMVPGELFF. The CDR3 region has the DNA TGTGCCAGCAGTTACCCGACAGGGATGGTTCCCGGGGAGCTGTTTTTT.

The rearrangement links TRBV5-1 to TRBJ2-3, with a weak D call TRBD1 (7 bases). The CDR3 loop spans 15 amino acids. Germline CDR1 SGHRS, CDR2 YFSETQ. The V and J ends lost 3 bases and 6 bases respectively, with 17 bases between them. The CDR3 bases are TGCGCCAGCAGCTGGGCCCAGGGGGGCCGGGATACGCAGTATTTT. Protein sequence: CASSWAQGGRDTQYF. Together with reference TRBV5-1 and TRBJ2-3, the CDR3 gives the full variable domain: KAGVTQTPRYLIKTRGQQVTLSCSPISGHRSVSWYQQTPGQGLQFLFEYFSETQRNKGNFPGRFSGRQFSNSRSEMNVSTLELGDSALYLCASSWAQGGRDTQYFGPGTRLTVL.

V gene TRBV25-1 combines with J gene TRBJ1-6; no reliable D call. The CDR3 sequence is 14 residues long. The germline gives CDR1 MGHDK, CDR2 SYGVNS. V was trimmed by 5 bases and J by 7 bases, leaving 12 bases between them. The CDR3: CASSLPGRNSPLHF. The CDR3 DNA is TGTGCCAGCAGTCTCCCGGGGAGAAATTCACCCCTCCACTTT.

DNA for the CDR3: TGTGCCAGTAGTTTCCCCGGGGGAAAAGTCACTGAAGCTTTCTTT. It codes for CASSFPGGKVTEAFF. The chain carries TRBV19 and TRBJ1-1, with a tentative D call TRBD1 (5 bases). Between the trimmed V and J ends, which lost 5 bases and 4 bases, there was a span of 17 bases. The CDR3 loop spans 15 amino acids. Germline CDR1 is LNHDA and CDR2 is SQIVND (reference sequence).

The chain carries TRBV18 and TRBJ1-1; D perhaps matches TRBD1 (6 bases). CDR1 is KGHSH, CDR2 LQKENI, per germline. The CDR3 sequence is 13 residues long. V was trimmed by 3 bases and J by 3 bases, leaving 8 bases between them. The CDR3 loop reads CASSPKGDTEAFF. Written as DNA, the CDR3 is TGTGCCAGCTCACCTAAGGGGGACACTGAAGCTTTCTTT.

This rearrangement joins TRBV11-2 to TRBJ2-7; no clear D. The V end lost 2 bases, the J end lost 3 bases, and 8 bases lay between the germline ends. This CDR3 is 13 amino acids long. Per the germline V gene, CDR1 is SGHAT and CDR2 is FQNNGV. The CDR3 DNA sequence: TGTGCCAGCAGCTTAACGGTATACTACGAGCAGTACTTC. Amino acids: CASSLTVYYEQYF.

This rearrangement joins TRBV2 to TRBJ2-5; D is perhaps TRBD2 (5 bases). The V and J ends lost 3 bases and 5 bases respectively, with 16 bases between them. The CDR3 runs 15 residues. CDR1 and CDR2 (germline): SNHLY, FYNNEI. For the CDR3, the DNA is TGTGCCAGCAGTGATGGGCGGGCTATACGGGAGACCCAGTACTTC. Translating gives CASSDGRAIRETQYF.

The J gene is TRBJ2-1, the V gene TRBV7-6, with 10 bases fitting TRBD2. This CDR3 contains 16 residues. J gave up 8 bases and V 4 bases, and 11 bases lay outside the gene matches. CDR1 and CDR2 from the germline V gene are SGHVS and FNYEAQ. The CDR3 bases are TGTGCCAGCAGCTCGGGGCTAGCGGGGGCTGGGGATGAGCAGTTCTTC. Protein sequence: CASSSGLAGAGDEQFF.

The V and J genes are TRBV18 and TRBJ2-7; D is unresolved. Trimming stripped 3 bases from V and 3 bases from J, with 9 bases between. From germline, CDR1 is KGHSH and CDR2 LQKENI. The CDR3 loop spans 13 amino acids. The CDR3 DNA is TGTGCCAGCTCACCGGGCAAAAACTACGAGCAGTACTTC. Translating gives CASSPGKNYEQYF. Full variable domain (missing parts from reference TRBV18 and TRBJ2-7): NAGVMQNPRHLVRRRGQEARLRCSPMKGHSHVYWYRQLPEEGLKFMVYLQKENIIDESGMPKERFSAEFPKEGPSILRIQQVVRGDSAAYFCASSPGKNYEQYFGPGTRLTVT.

V and J are TRBV7-2 and TRBJ2-2; D call uncertain. Germline V gives CDR1 SGHTA, CDR2 FQGNSA. V lost 3 bases and J lost 4, with 12 bases in between. The CDR3 is 15 amino acids. CDR3 in amino acids: CASSFLSQPTGELFF. The CDR3 DNA reads TGTGCCAGCAGCTTTTTATCACAACCCACCGGGGAGCTGTTTTTT.

The V and J genes are TRBV18 and TRBJ2-1; a possible D gene is TRBD2 (6 bases). Germline values: CDR1 KGHSH, CDR2 LQKENI. The CDR3 covers 14 residues. V was pared by 4 bases and J by 5 bases, with 12 bases between. DNA for the CDR3: TGTGCCAGCTCACACCTAGCGAGGGACAATGAGCAGTTCTTC. Amino acid sequence: CASSHLARDNEQFF.

The count of this clone is one. The chain employs TRBV6-2 or TRBV6-3 and TRBJ2-1; 13 nucleotides align to TRBD2. Looked up from germline, CDR1 is MNHEY and CDR2 is SVGEGT. V was clipped by 3 bases and J by 6 bases; unmatched bases: 5. CDR3 length: 16 amino acids. CDR3 coding DNA: TGTGCCAGCAGTTATCTGGGACTAGCGGGGCGCAATGAGCAGTTCTTC. This gives the protein CASSYLGLAGRNEQFF.

The rearrangement joins TRBV5-1 to TRBJ1-1, with 8 bases fitting TRBD1. Trimming cost V 4 bases and J 5 bases; bases outside gene matches: 7. The length of the CDR3 is 14 residues. CDR1 SGHRS and CDR2 YFSETQ come from the germline V gene. This CDR3 reads CASSHGQGGTEAFF. The CDR3, as DNA: TGCGCCAGCAGCCATGGACAGGGAGGGACTGAAGCTTTCTTT.

This chain joins TRBV29-1 and TRBJ1-1, with D maybe TRBD1 (6 bases). Trimming removed 7 bases at V and 4 bases at J, with 19 bases between. The CDR3 runs 14 residues. Germline CDR1 is SQVTM and CDR2 is ANQGSEA. CDR3 DNA: TGCAGCGCGGATGGCGGGGGCGCGGGCACTGAAGCTTTCTTT. As protein: CSADGGGAGTEAFF.

This clone was detected once. This chain connects TRBV30 to TRBJ1-1; D unclear. V lost 2 bases, J lost 0 bases, and 13 bases lay in between. The CDR3 totals 15 residues. Germline V gene sequence: CDR1 GTSNPN, CDR2 SVGIG (reference sequence). The CDR3 here is CAWSRAGRMNTEAFF. CDR3 bases: TGTGCCTGGAGTAGGGCGGGAAGGATGAACACTGAAGCTTTCTTT.

The chain employs TRBV10-3 and TRBJ1-2; D not certain. From germline, CDR1 is ENHRY and CDR2 SYGVKD. The V gene lost 10 bases and the J gene lost 4 bases, with 19 bases spanning the gap. The CDR3 runs 14 residues. The CDR3 sequence is CATGNSADPYGYTF. The DNA for the CDR3 is TGTGCCACAGGTAACTCAGCCGATCCCTATGGCTACACCTTC.

The chain is built from TRBV7-2 and TRBJ1-5; the D gene is possibly TRBD1 (6 bases). Trimming shortened V by 3 bases and J by 4 bases, and 13 bases separated the two germline ends. This CDR3 contains 15 residues. Germline CDR1 reads SGHTA; CDR2 reads FQGNSA. The CDR3 protein is CASSLDGTPNQPQHF. CDR3 DNA: TGTGCCAGCAGCTTGGACGGGACACCTAATCAGCCCCAGCATTTT.

The chain has TRBV20-1 and TRBJ1-4; D call uncertain. Germline V lookup: CDR1 DFQATT, CDR2 SNEGSKA (reference sequence). V lost 6 bases and J lost 6, with 8 bases in between. The CDR3 covers 11 residues. As DNA, the CDR3 is TGCAGTGCCCCTACGGATGAAAAACTGTTTTTT. Translating gives CSAPTDEKLFF.

The chain uses TRBV28 and TRBJ1-5; D unresolved. Trimming pared 8 bases from V and 6 bases from J, leaving 11 bases between. This CDR3 region has 12 residues. Germline V gene sequence: CDR1 MDHEN, CDR2 SYDVKM. The CDR3 DNA reads as TGTGCCAGCTACGACGGGGTTCAGCCCCAGCATTTT. Amino acids: CASYDGVQPQHF.

The chain recombines TRBV19 with TRBJ1-6; 8 bases map to TRBD1. V lost 5 bases, J lost 11 bases, and 14 bases stayed unmatched. The CDR3 runs to 16 residues. CDR1 LNHDA and CDR2 SQIVND come from the germline V gene (reference sequence). The CDR3 loop is CASSLQGASRGAPLHF. In DNA, the CDR3 is TGTGCCAGTAGTCTCCAGGGGGCCAGCCGTGGTGCACCCCTCCACTTT.

This chain connects TRBV28 to TRBJ2-1; D is perhaps TRBD1 (5 bases). This CDR3 contains 16 residues. The germline V gene encodes CDR1 MDHEN and CDR2 SYDVKM. Trimming shortened V by 1 base and J by 0 bases, and 10 bases separated the two germline ends. Written as DNA, the CDR3 is TGTGCCAGCAGTTTATCGACAGTCAACTCCTACAATGAGCAGTTCTTC. This codes for CASSLSTVNSYNEQFF.

The chain combines TRBV5-4 with TRBJ2-5; 8 nucleotides agree with TRBD2. The germline V gene encodes CDR1 SGHNT and CDR2 YYREEE (reference sequence). The ends lost 3 bases at V and 5 bases at J; junction bases unmatched: 3. The CDR3 sequence is 13 residues long. The CDR3 protein is CASSSSGSETQYF. The CDR3 DNA reads as TGTGCCAGCAGCTCGAGCGGGAGTGAGACCCAGTACTTC.